The text below deals with one T cell receptor (beta chain). The antigen is not known. This sample was included in a study of cytomegalovirus exposure and HLA in healthy donors. Study-level points and caveats: A missense variant in DCLRE1C was later tied to TCR beta V- and J-gene trimming. Among TCR beta chains of equal frequency, HLA-associated ones were more clonally expanded in a later analysis. Reports showed the classifier diagnosing cytomegalovirus status with high specificity and sensitivity.

Germline CDR1 is SGHVS and CDR2 is FNYEAQ. Trimming pared 1 base from V and 4 bases from J, leaving 13 bases between. The CDR3 sequence is 15 residues long. PCR primers comprised 60 Vbeta and 13 Jbeta primers. The table came from immunoSEQ multiplex PCR; TCRdb's copy has only in-frame clones and leaves some out. The sample table sets out about 110,000 clones. The chain employs TRBV7-6 and TRBJ1-2; maybe TRBD1 (5 bases). Sequencing used PBMCs. The clonotype originates from a man between 45 and 60 years old in good health and CMV-seronegative. CDR3 sequence (DNA): TGTGCCAGCAGCTTAGGGACAACGACTCGCTATGGCTACACCTTC. The encoded protein is CASSLGTTTRYGYTF.